What follows are 28 T cell receptor beta chains derived from one specimen sequenced in a study of shared clonotypes between healthy human individuals. Measured with immunoSEQ multiplex PCR; TCRdb has only the in-frame clones, and not every one. The sample lists about half a million clones, roughly 80% occurring once. The material sequenced was PBMCs. The receptors originated from a woman aged 40 to 50 in good health. Some clones in this sample may be carry-over from other donors' samples.

The table lists this clone with many counts. The rearrangement joins TRBV7-2 to TRBJ2-7, with TRBD2 matching 10 bases. Looked up from germline, CDR1 is SGHTA and CDR2 is FQGNSA. The CDR3 runs to 16 residues. With 5 bases clipped from V and 3 bases from J, the junction kept 10 bases outside the gene matches. CDR3 amino acids: CASSPSGTSVYYEQYF. The CDR3 nucleotides read TGTGCCAGCAGCCCATCCGGGACTAGCGTGTACTACGAGCAGTACTTC. Variable domain in full (rest from reference TRBV7-2 and TRBJ2-7): GAGVSQSPSNKVTEKGKDVELRCDPISGHTALYWYRQSLGQGLEFLIYFQGNSAPDKSGLPSDRFSAERTGGSVSTLTIQRTQQEDSAVYLCASSPSGTSVYYEQYFGPGTRLTVT.

CDR3 DNA: TGCGCCAGCAGCCAAGATGATTACTCCTACAATGAGCAGTTCTTC. It is translated as CASSQDDYSYNEQFF. The chain combines TRBV4-3 with TRBJ2-1; D call uncertain. The CDR3 consists of 15 residues. V was clipped by 0 bases and J by 0 bases, with 6 bases between them. Germline values: CDR1 LGHNA, CDR2 YSLEER.

This chain links TRBV18 with TRBJ2-7; D not certain. The CDR3 runs to 14 residues. Germline lookup yields CDR1 KGHSH and CDR2 LQKENI. Deletions cut 4 bases from V and 0 bases from J, with 10 bases between. The CDR3 spells CASSLPGGSYEQYF. The CDR3 DNA follows: TGTGCCAGCTCACTGCCGGGTGGCTCCTACGAGCAGTACTTC. The entire variable domain, with the rest obtained from reference TRBV18 and TRBJ2-7, is as follows: NAGVMQNPRHLVRRRGQEARLRCSPMKGHSHVYWYRQLPEEGLKFMVYLQKENIIDESGMPKERFSAEFPKEGPSILRIQQVVRGDSAAYFCASSLPGGSYEQYFGPGTRLTVT.

J is TRBJ2-3 and V is TRBV9; D is unclear. Looked up from germline, CDR1 is SGDLS and CDR2 is YYNGEE. The CDR3 has 16 residues. Between the trimmed V and J ends, which lost 4 bases and 1 base, there was a span of 16 bases. CDR3 in amino acids: CASSMERVLGTDTQYF. In DNA, the CDR3 is TGTGCCAGCAGCATGGAGCGCGTGTTGGGCACAGATACGCAGTATTTT.

This sequence joins TRBV5-1 and TRBJ1-2, with TRBD1 identical over 8 bases. Looked up from germline, CDR1 is SGHRS and CDR2 is YFSETQ. The J segment lost 4 bases and the V segment lost 0 bases, leaving 5 bases of the junction unmatched. The length of the CDR3 is 15 residues. The CDR3 DNA is TGCGCCAGCAGCTTGGGGACAGGGAAGGCCTATGGCTACACCTTC. Translation: CASSLGTGKAYGYTF.

This rearrangement joins TRBV6-6 to TRBJ2-3; 16 bases are shared with TRBD2. The CDR3 sequence is 16 residues long. Losses at the gene ends were 7 bases for V and 3 bases for J; bases not matched to a gene: 4. Germline loops: CDR1 MNHNY, CDR2 SVGAGI (reference sequence). The CDR3 protein is CASTPGLAGGTDTQYF. As DNA, the CDR3 is TGTGCCAGCACCCCGGGACTAGCGGGAGGGACAGATACGCAGTATTTT.

The chain links TRBV14 to TRBJ2-7; D tentatively fits TRBD1 or TRBD2 (5 bases each). The CDR3 sequence is 15 residues long. Germline V lookup: CDR1 SGHDN, CDR2 FVKESK. Trimming took 2 bases from V and 4 from J, leaving 15 bases between them. CDR3 bases: TGTGCCAGCAGCCAAAATAGGGGCCCGGGGTACGAGCAGTACTTC. Translation: CASSQNRGPGYEQYF.

The V call is TRBV4-2, the J call TRBJ1-3; the D gene is possibly TRBD1 (6 bases). CDR1 is LGHNA, CDR2 YNFKEQ, per germline. This CDR3 contains 17 residues. Trimming stripped 3 bases from V and 0 bases from J, with 15 bases between. The CDR3 DNA follows: TGTGCCAGCAGCCAGAGGGGGGACCTTCTCTCTGGAAACACCATATATTTT. It translates to CASSQRGDLLSGNTIYF.

V and J are TRBV4-1 and TRBJ1-2; D is ambiguous. CDR1 is MGHRA and CDR2 is YSYEKL in the germline V gene. The CDR3 has 15 amino acids. V lost 1 base and J lost 4, with 13 bases in between. CDR3 amino acids: CASSQGTSYSYGYTF. CDR3 bases: TGCGCCAGCAGCCAAGGCACTTCCTATTCCTATGGCTACACCTTC.

V and J are TRBV4-1 and TRBJ1-2; 8 bases map to TRBD1. V lost 1 base, J lost 8 bases, and 9 bases stayed unmatched. The CDR3 is 15 amino acids. CDR1 and CDR2 (germline): MGHRA, YSYEKL. CDR3 residues: CASSQARTGRSGYTF. CDR3 nucleotide sequence: TGCGCCAGCAGCCAAGCTAGGACAGGGAGGTCGGGCTACACCTTC.

V usage is TRBV7-3 and J usage is TRBJ2-3; D unresolved. CDR3 size: 15 residues. Germline V CDR1 and CDR2: SGHTA, FQGTGA. Trimming took 2 bases from V and 4 from J, leaving 13 bases between them. The CDR3 DNA reads as TGTGCCAGCAGCTTACTCCCCACAATGGCAGATACGCAGTATTTT. It specifies CASSLLPTMADTQYF.

The gene calls are TRBV19 and TRBJ2-7; 8 bases are shared with TRBD1. The CDR3 length is 14 residues. The germline CDR1 and CDR2 sequences are LNHDA and SQIVND (reference sequence). The trim removed 8 bases at V and 2 bases at J, leaving 8 bases unmatched. CDR3 sequence reads: CASSTGTGPYEQYF. CDR3 DNA: TGTGCCAGTTCTACCGGGACAGGCCCCTACGAGCAGTACTTC.

The sample holds one count of this clone. This same CDR3 is encoded by further DNA sequences in the sample. This rearrangement joins TRBV30 to TRBJ1-1; D gene unclear. The CDR3 is 13 residues long. V was shortened by 0 bases and J by 0 bases, with 5 bases between the two germline ends. CDR1 GTSNPN and CDR2 SVGIG come from the germline V gene (reference sequence). The CDR3 loop is CAWSVSVNTEAFF. In DNA, the CDR3 is TGTGCCTGGAGTGTATCTGTGAACACTGAAGCTTTCTTT. Using reference TRBV30 and TRBJ1-1 for the parts outside the CDR3, the full variable domain is SQTIHQWPATLVQPVGSPLSLECTVEGTSNPNLYWYRQAAGRGLQLLFYSVGIGQISSEVPQNLSASRPQDRQFILSSKKLLLSDSGFYLCAWSVSVNTEAFFGQGTRLTVV.

About this clone: The junction departs from the called germline gene at one end, perhaps through a read error. The rearrangement uses TRBV30 and TRBJ1-1; 8 bases agree with TRBD1. The CDR3 is 13 residues long. CDR1 is GTSNPN and CDR2 is SVGIG in the germline V gene (reference sequence). In DNA form, the CDR3 reads TGTGCCTGGAGGACAGGGGTCAACACTGAAGCTTCCTTT. Amino acid sequence: CAWRTGVNTEASF.

V and J are TRBV6-5 and TRBJ1-1, with D possibly matching TRBD1 (6 bases). The CDR3 covers 15 residues. CDR1 is MNHEY and CDR2 is SVGAGI in the germline V gene. V lost 0 bases, J lost 3 bases, and 11 bases lay in between. The CDR3 reads CASSYSRGHYTEAFF. The CDR3 DNA reads TGTGCCAGCAGTTACTCTCGGGGACACTACACTGAAGCTTTCTTT.

This clone has just a few counts. V usage is TRBV5-1 and J usage is TRBJ2-7, with 10 bases fitting TRBD1. Germline CDR1 is SGHRS and CDR2 is YFSETQ. The CDR3 consists of 14 residues. The trim removed 4 bases at V and 7 bases at J, leaving 8 bases unmatched. CDR3 DNA sequence: TGCGCCAGCAGCCAAAGACAGGGGGCTAATGAGCAGTACTTC. Its protein is CASSQRQGANEQYF.

In its sample, this clone was seen once. The chain combines TRBV7-9 with TRBJ1-5, with D maybe TRBD1 (6 bases). The CDR3 length is 13 residues. Trimming removed 1 base from V and 6 bases from J, with 7 bases in between. CDR1 is SEHNR and CDR2 is FQNEAQ in the germline V gene (reference sequence). CDR3 DNA sequence: TGTGCCAGCAGCTTAGTGGGGGCTCAGCCCCAGCATTTT. This translates into CASSLVGAQPQHF.

The V call is TRBV18, the J call TRBJ1-2; tentative D call: TRBD1 (6 bases). The CDR3 sequence is 13 residues long. Germline CDR1 reads KGHSH; CDR2 reads LQKENI. V lost 1 base and J 6 bases, leaving 9 bases between the germline ends. CDR3 loop: CASSPLAGDGYTF. In nucleotides, the CDR3 is TGTGCCAGCTCACCACTGGCAGGGGATGGCTACACCTTC.

Here the CDR3 reads CASSPNRGGRTEAFF. CDR3 sequence (DNA): TGCGCCAGCAGCCCGAACCGGGGAGGGCGGACTGAAGCTTTCTTT. The chain couples TRBV4-1 to TRBJ1-1, with D unclear. Trimming cost V 4 bases and J 5 bases, with 17 bases left between them. This CDR3 region has 15 residues. From germline, CDR1 is MGHRA and CDR2 YSYEKL.

Note on this clone: This sample includes further DNA sequences coding for the same CDR3. The V call is TRBV7-9, the J call TRBJ2-7, with D possibly being TRBD1 or TRBD2 (5 bases each). CDR3 size: 14 residues. Germline V lookup: CDR1 SEHNR, CDR2 FQNEAQ (reference sequence). V was pared by 5 bases and J by 2 bases, with 13 bases between. CDR3 sequence: CASSPRDRAYEQYF. CDR3 nucleotides: TGTGCCAGCAGCCCCCGGGACCGTGCCTACGAGCAGTACTTC.

The rearrangement joins TRBV28 to TRBJ2-3; possible D gene TRBD1, 6 bases. The CDR3 length is 14 residues. Germline CDR1 MDHEN, CDR2 SYDVKM. Deletions cut 4 bases from V and 1 base from J, with 9 bases between. DNA of the CDR3: TGTGCCAGCAGTTCGTGGACAGGCACAGATACGCAGTATTTT. Residues: CASSSWTGTDTQYF. The full variable domain, its missing parts supplied by reference TRBV28 and TRBJ2-3, is DVKVTQSSRYLVKRTGEKVFLECVQDMDHENMFWYRQDPGLGLRLIYFSYDVKMKEKGDIPEGYSVSREKKERFSLILESASTNQTSMYLCASSSWTGTDTQYFGPGTRLTVL.

This clone occurred a few times. J is TRBJ2-7 and V is TRBV7-9; the match to TRBD2 covers 7 bases. From germline, CDR1 is SEHNR and CDR2 FQNEAQ (reference sequence). The CDR3 contains 15 residues. The J segment lost 6 bases and the V segment lost 2 bases, leaving 10 bases of the junction unmatched. The CDR3 reads CASSLLSGREAEQYF. In DNA form, the CDR3 reads TGTGCCAGCAGCTTACTCTCCGGACGGGAGGCCGAGCAGTACTTC.

Note on this clone: A read error may produce the germline difference seen at one junction end. Additional DNA sequences in this sample encode the identical CDR3. CDR3 residues: CSVSGTTEAFF. In DNA form, the CDR3 reads TGCAGCGTTTCAGGGACCACTGAAGCTTTCTTC. This chain uses TRBV29-1 with TRBJ1-1; a weak D match, TRBD1 (5 bases). This CDR3 comprises 11 residues. Germline V CDR1 and CDR2: SQVTM, ANQGSEA. Combining the CDR3 with reference TRBV29-1 and TRBJ1-1 gives the whole variable domain SAVISQKPSRDICQRGTSLTIQCQVDSQVTMMFWYRQQPGQSLTLIATANQGSEATYESGFVIDKFPISRPNLTFSTLTVSNMSPEDSSIYLCSVSGTTEAFFGQGTRLTVV.

The gene calls are TRBV11-2 and TRBJ2-7; D not resolved. This CDR3 is 12 amino acids long. Germline V gene lookup returns CDR1 SGHAT and CDR2 FQNNGV. The germline V and J ends were trimmed by 6 bases and 4 bases, with 10 bases remaining between them. CDR3 DNA: TGTGCCAGCAGTTTAAAAGAGTACGAGCAGTACTTC. Residues: CASSLKEYEQYF.

This clone was recorded only once. This sequence joins TRBV2 and TRBJ1-5; D is ambiguous. The CDR3 has 15 residues. From germline, CDR1 is SNHLY and CDR2 FYNNEI. V was cut by 5 bases and J by 0 bases, with 11 bases left in between. CDR3 bases: TGTGCCAGCAGTTCCCAGACAAATAGCAATCAGCCCCAGCATTTT. It translates to CASSSQTNSNQPQHF.

This chain joins TRBV6-1 and TRBJ2-7; D is undetermined. V was cut by 1 base and J by 3 bases, with 16 bases left in between. Per germline, CDR1 MNHNS and CDR2 SASEGT. The length of the CDR3 is 16 residues. The chain's CDR3 is CASSEGVSYLLYEQYF. CDR3 nucleotide sequence: TGTGCCAGCAGTGAAGGGGTCAGCTATTTACTCTACGAGCAGTACTTC.

V and J are TRBV29-1 and TRBJ1-5, with D unclear. V lost 7 bases to trimming and J lost 4 bases, with 14 bases between them. The CDR3 covers 13 residues. Germline assignment: CDR1 SQVTM and CDR2 ANQGSEA. The CDR3 region is CSAGGDWNQPQHF. Here the CDR3 DNA reads TGCAGCGCGGGTGGGGATTGGAATCAGCCCCAGCATTTT.

The chain couples TRBV28 to TRBJ1-6; D is possibly TRBD1 (6 bases). The germline CDR1 and CDR2 sequences are MDHEN and SYDVKM. V was pared by 5 bases and J by 9 bases, with 20 bases between. This CDR3 region has 16 residues. The CDR3 region is CASSRTRGTIFSPLHF. CDR3 DNA sequence: TGTGCCAGCAGTCGAACTCGGGGGACAATTTTTTCACCCCTCCACTTT.